This T cell receptor beta chain appears in the sequencing data of a study of blood T cell repertoires in COVID-19 (dated by TCRdb to the early 2020s). For context, the study as a whole: The collaborator samples originated in the United States, Italy and Spain and spanned the acute and convalescent phases of COVID-19. The material from the prospective study consisted of cDNA or gDNA derived from T cells, B-cell-depleted T cells, or PBMCs. Deeply sampled blood TCRbeta repertoires from subjects exposed to, actively infected with, or recovered from COVID-19 were included in the dataset. The repertoires were made available in a free public database intended to serve as a resource for research on the immune response to SARS-CoV-2. The samples were drawn from two sources: the first 160 participants of the ongoing ImmuneRACE study, and some 1,300 subjects contributed by 6 global collaborators. Sample metadata almost always included a de-identified subject ID, COVID-19 status, age in years and sex. Where available, HLA class I and class II types were taken from metadata supplied by the sample provider and were not determined by assay-based typing. Overall results and qualifications from the work: How much clinical and demographic metadata was included differed by source and by participant, and the metadata was provided uncurated.

The CDR3 goes from the cysteine to the phenylalanine over 14 residues. This entry keeps only the CDR3 DNA: 42 bases, framed from base 1. The germline V gene (reference sequence) sets CDR1 to SGHNT and CDR2 to YYREEE. V is reduced by 2 bases and J by 2 bases, leaving a spacing of 10 bases between them. TCRbeta CDR3 regions were amplified from genomic DNA by means of the immunoSEQ Assay, a bias-controlled multiplex PCR. The original pipeline was this. The number of nucleated cells in each sample was estimated by amplification of reference gene primers within the assay. To quantify the absolute abundance of each unique TCRbeta CDR3 rearrangement, sequence reads were collapsed and filtered. For each sample, productive Simpson clonality was calculated as the square root of Simpson's diversity index across productive rearrangements. Entries here come from immuneACCESS through TCRdb and include only in-frame sequences with V and J called. Some clones fail to appear in such tables; in the studies checked, an unresolved V gene covers under half of the shortfall, and the cause of the remainder is unknown. D and trimming were read from the DNA, whereas the V and J calls and clone size are those reported in that table. Here the sample has some 47,000 clones; 90% occur a single time. Together, the top ten hold approximately 4.9% of the sample.

The collaborating institutions used their own protocols to collect whole blood in K2EDTA tubes. For TCRbeta analysis, collaborators shipped samples as frozen whole blood, isolated PBMCs, or DNA extracted from either of those sample types. Concerning this clone: This clone's antigen is unknown. Base qualities are missing; no much larger clone stands one base away.

This receptor was identified in a man aged 70 or older with acute or convalescent COVID-19. Sequenced sample: peripheral blood. This chain joins TRBV5-4 to TRBJ1-1, with a weak D call of TRBD1 (5 bases match). Here the CDR3 is given as CASSFDRGNTEAFF. At the DNA level, the sequence is TGTGCCAGCAGCTTCGATAGGGGTAACACTGAAGCTTTCTTT. When the CDR3 is completed using the reference TRBV5-4 and TRBJ1-1 genes on either side, the full variable domain is ETGVTQSPTHLIKTRGQQVTLRCSSQSGHNTVSWYQQALGQGPQFIFQYYREEENGRGNFPPRFSGLQFPNYSSELNVNALELDDSALYLCASSFDRGNTEAFFGQGTRLTVV.